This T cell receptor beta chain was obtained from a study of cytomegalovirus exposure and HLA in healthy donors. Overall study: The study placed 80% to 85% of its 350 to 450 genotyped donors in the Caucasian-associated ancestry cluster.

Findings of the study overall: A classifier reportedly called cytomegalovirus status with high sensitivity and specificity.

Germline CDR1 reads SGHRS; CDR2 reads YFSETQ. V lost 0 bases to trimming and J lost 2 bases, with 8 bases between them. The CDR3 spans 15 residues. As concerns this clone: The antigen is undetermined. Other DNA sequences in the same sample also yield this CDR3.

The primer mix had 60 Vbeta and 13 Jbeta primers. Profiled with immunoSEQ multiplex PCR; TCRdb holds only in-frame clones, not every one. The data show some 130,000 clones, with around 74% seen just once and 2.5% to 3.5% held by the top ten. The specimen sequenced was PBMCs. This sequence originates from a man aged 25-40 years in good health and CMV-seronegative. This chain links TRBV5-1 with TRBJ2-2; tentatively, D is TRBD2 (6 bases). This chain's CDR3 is CASSLAGLNTGELFF. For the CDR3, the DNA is TGCGCCAGCAGCTTGGCGGGACTTAACACCGGGGAGCTGTTTTTT.